Listed here is a single T cell receptor (beta chain). No antigen is known for it. Repertoires were generated with immunoSEQ multiplex PCR, while TCRdb's copy carries only in-frame clones and drops some. The table includes about 79,000 clones, approximately 90% detected once. The data were obtained in a study of OX40 agonist ivuxolimab in advanced cancers. The wider study: A male proportion of under 90% was recorded, with mean age around 55 years and range 23 to 79. Antecedent anti-PD-1, anti-PD-L1 or anti-CTLA-4 therapy was permissible, with roughly 36% having received some.

J gave up 5 bases and V 6 bases, and 10 bases lay outside the gene matches. Germline-derived CDR1 and CDR2 are SGHRS and YFSETQ. CDR3 length: 15 residues. Notes on the study in general: Expanded clones tended on average to be more numerous among CD8+ T cells than CD4+.

This TCR was recovered from an adult with an advanced solid tumor such as melanoma, head and neck, liver or kidney cancer. Sequences were derived from CD4+ or CD8+ T cells sorted from blood, sampled in a trial of the OX40 agonist ivuxolimab. The rearrangement links TRBV5-1 to TRBJ2-2; 7 bases fit TRBD2. The CDR3 sequence: CASTYQTAGTGELFF. CDR3 sequence (DNA): TGCGCCAGCACCTACCAGACAGCGGGGACCGGGGAGCTGTTTTTT.